The next 25 T cell receptor beta chains were all read from a single sample in a study of blood T cell repertoires in COVID-19. Clones were read by immunoSEQ multiplex PCR, and TCRdb kept only the in-frame ones, dropping some. This sample carries under 80,000 clones, 70% to 90% of them seen once, and the ten largest clones take roughly 7.2%. Sequencing used peripheral blood. The receptor set was obtained from a man aged 60 to 75 with acute or convalescent COVID-19.

V is TRBV19 and J is TRBJ1-5, with 8 bases lining up with TRBD1. CDR1 and CDR2 (germline): LNHDA, SQIVND (reference sequence). This CDR3 contains 17 residues. V shed 7 bases and J 3 bases; nucleotides not matched to a gene: 14. This CDR3 is CASIPGQGAVDNQPQHF. In DNA, the CDR3 is TGTGCCAGTATCCCAGGACAGGGAGCTGTTGACAATCAGCCCCAGCATTTT. Together with reference TRBV19 and TRBJ1-5, the CDR3 gives the full variable domain: DGGITQSPKYLFRKEGQNVTLSCEQNLNHDAMYWYRQDPGQGLRLIYYSQIVNDFQKGDIAEGYSVSREKKESFPLTVTSAQKNPTAFYLCASIPGQGAVDNQPQHFGDGTRLSIL.

This rearrangement joins TRBV7-6 to TRBJ1-4, with TRBD1 matching over 7 bases. CDR1 is SGHVS and CDR2 is FNYEAQ in the germline V gene. This CDR3 is 17 amino acids long. V shed 4 bases, J shed 2 bases, and the junction held 10 bases outside the gene matches. The CDR3 here is CASSSGQDPGTNEKLFF. Here the CDR3 DNA reads TGTGCCAGCAGCTCAGGACAGGACCCAGGGACTAATGAAAAACTGTTTTTT.

The chain links TRBV10-3 to TRBJ2-2, with D possibly being TRBD1 (6 bases). The germline V gene has CDR1 ENHRY and CDR2 SYGVKD. V was shortened by 4 bases and J by 4 bases, with 28 bases between the two germline ends. The CDR3 runs to 20 residues. DNA of the CDR3: TGTGCCATCAGTGTTCTATTGTCGGGTTTGGACAGTAGGAGCACCGGGGAGCTGTTTTTT. This codes for CAISVLLSGLDSRSTGELFF.

The chain combines TRBV4-2 with TRBJ2-7, with a weak D call TRBD1 (6 bases). The V end was cut by 5 bases, the J end by 3 bases, with 20 bases between. The CDR3 is 16 amino acids. Germline CDR1 reads LGHNA; CDR2 reads YNFKEQ. The CDR3 loop is CASSTKFGGVDYEQYF. In nucleotides, the CDR3 is TGTGCCAGCAGCACTAAATTTGGGGGCGTCGACTACGAGCAGTACTTC.

The chain employs TRBV5-1 and TRBJ1-2; 7 positions agree with TRBD1. This CDR3 contains 14 residues. Germline V CDR1 and CDR2: SGHRS, YFSETQ. V shed 4 bases, J shed 7 bases, and the junction held 10 bases outside the gene matches. In DNA, the CDR3 is TGCGCCAGCAGCCTAAGACAGGGATCGACTGGCTACACCTTC. The encoded protein is CASSLRQGSTGYTF.

The chain joins TRBV6-1 to TRBJ1-2, with 7 bases that match TRBD1. Germline values: CDR1 MNHNS, CDR2 SASEGT. J was trimmed by 2 bases and V by 1 base; bases with no gene match: 4. The CDR3 totals 15 residues. The CDR3 bases are TGTGCCAGCAGTGAAGGATCGGGACAGAACTATGGCTACACCTTC. Its protein is CASSEGSGQNYGYTF.

The count of this clone is one. The chain carries TRBV4-3 and TRBJ1-4; 7 bases align to TRBD1. The V segment lost 2 bases and the J segment 2 bases; nucleotides outside the gene matches: 2. The germline gives CDR1 LGHNA, CDR2 YSLEER. This CDR3 spans 15 amino acids. The CDR3 sequence is CASSQSQGTNEKLFF. The CDR3 region has the DNA TGCGCCAGCAGCCAATCACAGGGGACTAATGAAAAACTGTTTTTT.

The rearrangement uses TRBV7-9 and TRBJ2-1; TRBD1 is a possible D gene (6 bases). V was clipped by 4 bases and J by 0 bases, with 10 bases between them. This CDR3 has 15 amino acids. CDR1 and CDR2 (germline): SEHNR, FQNEAQ (reference sequence). This chain's CDR3 is CASSSGHSSYNEQFF. In DNA, the CDR3 is TGTGCCAGCAGCTCGGGACATTCCTCCTACAATGAGCAGTTCTTC.

The rearrangement links TRBV2 to TRBJ2-1; 13 bases line up with TRBD2. V gave up 7 bases and J gave up 7 bases; unmatched junction bases: 1. The CDR3 is 13 residues long. Looked up from germline, CDR1 is SNHLY and CDR2 is FYNNEI. The CDR3 loop is CASTGLAGNEQFF. The CDR3 DNA reads as TGTGCCAGCACGGGACTAGCGGGGAATGAGCAGTTCTTC. The complete variable domain, with remaining parts taken from reference TRBV2 and TRBJ2-1, reads EPEVTQTPSHQVTQMGQEVILRCVPISNHLYFYWYRQILGQKVEFLVSFYNNEISEKSEIFDDQFSVERPDGSNFTLKIRSTKLEDSAMYFCASTGLAGNEQFFGPGTRLTVL.

The rearrangement joins TRBV4-3 to TRBJ1-1; D perhaps matches TRBD1 (5 bases). The V gene lost 1 base and the J gene lost 0 bases, with 18 bases spanning the gap. Germline CDR1 reads LGHNA; CDR2 reads YSLEER. This CDR3 is 18 amino acids long. The CDR3 sequence: CASSQGGGAQLMNTEAFF. The CDR3 coding sequence is TGCGCCAGCAGCCAAGGGGGAGGGGCACAACTCATGAACACTGAAGCTTTCTTT.

The chain's CDR3 is CASSFDRAYGYTF. CDR3 in DNA: TGTGCCAGCAGTTTCGACAGGGCCTATGGCTACACCTTC. The V call is TRBV5-8, the J call TRBJ1-2, with 7 bases that match TRBD1. Germline V gene sequence: CDR1 SGHTS, CDR2 YDEGEE. J lost 4 bases, V lost 5 bases, and 5 bases had no gene match. There are 13 residues in the CDR3.

This chain uses TRBV6-1 with TRBJ1-4, with a possible D match to TRBD1 (5 bases). CDR1 and CDR2 (germline): MNHNS, SASEGT. The CDR3 is 13 residues long. V was clipped by 2 bases and J by 7 bases, with 8 bases between them. Written as DNA, the CDR3 is TGTGCCAGCAGTGAAAGGGGAGGTGAAAAACTGTTTTTT. Translating it yields CASSERGGEKLFF.

This rearrangement joins TRBV7-8 to TRBJ1-6, with 9 bases aligning to TRBD1. There are 15 residues in the CDR3. Germline assignment: CDR1 SGHVS and CDR2 FQNEAQ. The J segment lost 10 bases and the V segment lost 4 bases, leaving 8 bases of the junction unmatched. CDR3 amino acids: CASSYPGQGHSPLHF. The CDR3 DNA is TGTGCCAGCAGCTACCCGGGACAGGGCCACTCACCCCTCCACTTT.

The genes are TRBV2 and TRBJ1-5; the D is unclear. Looked up from germline, CDR1 is SNHLY and CDR2 is FYNNEI. V was shortened by 3 bases and J by 5 bases, with 11 bases between the two germline ends. The CDR3 has 14 residues. The CDR3 loop is CASSDAAVHQPQHF. In DNA form, the CDR3 reads TGTGCCAGCAGTGATGCGGCAGTTCATCAGCCCCAGCATTTT.

This clone has only one observation. The J gene is TRBJ2-3, the V gene TRBV10-3, with TRBD2 identical over 15 bases. The CDR3 runs 18 residues. J was trimmed by 2 bases and V by 3 bases; bases with no gene match: 6. Germline-derived CDR1 and CDR2 are ENHRY and SYGVKD. Written as DNA, the CDR3 is TGTGCCATCAGTGATCCCGGGACTAGCGGGGGGTCCACAGATACGCAGTATTTT. This codes for CAISDPGTSGGSTDTQYF.

This clone was observed a handful of times. This chain links TRBV24-1 with TRBJ2-2, with D perhaps matching TRBD1 (5 bases). The CDR3 sequence is 14 residues long. V was shortened by 6 bases and J by 4 bases, with 11 bases between the two germline ends. Germline lookup yields CDR1 KGHDR and CDR2 SFDVKD. The CDR3, as DNA: TGTGCCACCAGTTCAGGGTCGGGCACCGGGGAGCTGTTTTTT. It codes for CATSSGSGTGELFF.

The chain joins TRBV25-1 to TRBJ2-2; TRBD2 agrees at 10 bases. Germline CDR1 and CDR2: MGHDK and SYGVNS. V shed 1 base, J shed 4 bases, and the junction held 9 bases outside the gene matches. The CDR3 runs to 18 residues. The CDR3 protein is CASSESVIAGGGTGELFF. The CDR3 coding sequence is TGTGCCAGCAGTGAATCGGTGATAGCGGGAGGCGGCACCGGGGAGCTGTTTTTT.

This clone was seen more than once but under ten times. V gene TRBV7-9 combines with J gene TRBJ1-4; TRBD1 matches at 8 bases. This CDR3 is 15 amino acids long. The V and J ends lost 4 bases and 5 bases, in that order; junction bases with no gene match: 6. CDR1 SEHNR and CDR2 FQNEAQ come from the germline V gene (reference sequence). The CDR3 protein is CASSSSGGRNEKLFF. DNA for the CDR3: TGTGCCAGCAGCTCCTCAGGGGGCCGAAATGAAAAACTGTTTTTT.

The V and J genes are TRBV5-6 and TRBJ2-4, with 9 bases lining up with TRBD2. The CDR3 loop spans 17 amino acids. J was trimmed by 1 base and V by 4 bases; bases with no gene match: 9. Germline lookup yields CDR1 SGHDT and CDR2 YYEEEE. CDR3 protein: CASSDGAGGPAKNIQYF. In DNA form, the CDR3 reads TGTGCCAGCAGCGATGGGGCGGGGGGGCCGGCCAAAAACATTCAGTACTTC.

This clone was counted once. The CDR3 loop reads CASSKDRQRTDTQYF. DNA of the CDR3: TGTGCCAGCAGTAAGGACAGACAACGTACAGATACGCAGTATTTT. The chain employs TRBV2 and TRBJ2-3; tentatively, D is TRBD1 (6 bases). From germline, CDR1 is SNHLY and CDR2 FYNNEI. The germline V and J ends were trimmed by 5 bases and 3 bases, with 15 bases remaining between them. CDR3 size: 15 residues.

Comment on this clone: The DNA is left out, because the CDR3 cannot be placed on it with certainty; the CDR3 is given as TCRdb lists it. This sequence joins TRBV6-5 and TRBJ1-4. Looked up from germline, CDR1 is MNHEY and CDR2 is SVGAGI. With termini counted, the CDR3 has 14 amino acids. The CDR3 sequence: CASSSSTRGEKLFF.

The chain has TRBV7-2 and TRBJ2-1, with D unresolved. The CDR3 is 14 amino acids. Trimming left V 2 bases short and J 6 bases short, with 11 bases between. Germline V gene lookup returns CDR1 SGHTA and CDR2 FQGNSA. CDR3 sequence: CASSLMGLFNEQFF. CDR3 DNA sequence: TGTGCCAGCAGCTTAATGGGCCTCTTCAATGAGCAGTTCTTC.

This chain uses TRBV3-1 (or the pseudogene TRBV3-2) with TRBJ2-7; maybe TRBD2 (5 bases). The germline V gene has CDR1 LGHDT and CDR2 YNNKEL (reference sequence). V was pared by 2 bases and J by 6 bases, with 11 bases between. The CDR3 loop spans 13 amino acids. Here the CDR3 reads CASSQLRGPEQYF. Here the CDR3 DNA reads TGTGCCAGCAGCCAACTTAGAGGGCCCGAGCAGTACTTC.

V and J are TRBV19 and TRBJ2-3; 13 bases align to TRBD2. V lost 7 bases, J lost 4 bases, and 8 bases stayed unmatched. This CDR3 is 16 amino acids long. Germline values: CDR1 LNHDA, CDR2 SQIVND (reference sequence). In nucleotides, the CDR3 is TGTGCCAGTAAGCCCACTAGCGGGGGGGCTTCAGATACGCAGTATTTT. Translating gives CASKPTSGGASDTQYF.

This clone has more than one count but fewer than ten. This chain connects TRBV18 to TRBJ1-3, with 8 bases that match TRBD1. The germline CDR1 and CDR2 sequences are KGHSH and LQKENI. This CDR3 comprises 18 residues. Germline trimming cut 2 bases from V and 4 bases from J; bases unmatched to any gene: 13. The CDR3, as DNA: TGTGCCAGCTCACCAGGGGGACAGGCTTCCTCCCCGGGAAACACCATATATTTT. Residues: CASSPGGQASSPGNTIYF.